A selection of T cell receptor beta chains follows, all from one sample in a study of spatial heterogeneity in lung cancer. Each CDR3 protein is one row after TCRdb ran MiXCR on the 5' RACE reads. The table lists about 29,000 distinct CDR3 sequences, more than 5.5% of them singletons, with roughly 22% in the top ten. The sequencing used lung tumor tissue, collected at surgery. The receptors were sampled from a male donor with early-stage non-small cell lung cancer. Both conserved end residues are part of each CDR3. D genes are given only for firm matches. Some rows mark clone size as missing; the rest say once, few, many or name a class of expanded clone.

D gene | clone size | J gene | V gene | CDR3 length | CDR3 DNA | CDR3 protein
TRBD2 | many | TRBJ2-5 | TRBV5-1 | 16 | TGCGCCAGCAGCTTGGAAGTAGCGGGGGCCTGGAAGACCCAGTACTTC | CASSLEVAGAWKTQYF
TRBD2 | many | TRBJ2-7 | TRBV27 | 15 | TGTGCCAGCAGTGGACTAGCGAGGGGCTCCTACGAGCAGTACTTC | CASSGLARGSYEQYF
TRBD1 | few | TRBJ2-4 | TRBV4-3 | 16 | TGCGCCAGCAGCCAAGAGCCAGGGGGTGACAAAAACATTCAGTACTTC | CASSQEPGGDKNIQYF
- | many | TRBJ1-3 | TRBV5-1 | 15 | TGCGCCAGCAGCATGGACAGTGGCTCTGGAAACACCATATATTTT | CASSMDSGSGNTIYF
- | many | TRBJ2-7 | TRBV20-1 | 13 | TGCAGTGCTCGGGACTTTTATACCCACGAGCAGTACTTC | CSARDFYTHEQYF
- | many | TRBJ2-6 | TRBV19 | 15 | TGTGCCAGTACTTACCGGGCCTCTGGGGCCAACGTCCTGACTTTC | CASTYRASGANVLTF
- | many | TRBJ1-1 | TRBV12-3/TRBV12-4 | 14 | TGTGCCAGCAGTTCGAACAGAAATCAGGGTGAAGCTTTCTTT | CASSSNRNQGEAFF
TRBD1 | many | TRBJ1-2 | TRBV7-9 | 14 | TGTGCCAGCAGCGAAGGGACAGCCAACTATGGCTACACCTTC | CASSEGTANYGYTF
- | many | TRBJ2-5 | TRBV6-2/TRBV6-3 | 12 | TGTGCCAGCACTCCTTCTCCGGAGACCCAGTACTTC | CASTPSPETQYF
- | - | TRBJ2-7 | TRBV6-6 | 13 | TGTGCCAGCAGAAACGGCGGGAACTACGAGCAGTACTTC | CASRNGGNYEQYF
TRBD1 | few | TRBJ2-7 | TRBV7-2 | 15 | TGTGCCAGCAGCGCCCGGGACAGGAGGTTTTCCGGGCAGTACTTC | CASSARDRRFSGQYF
- | few | TRBJ2-7 | TRBV6-5 | 14 | TGTGCCAGCAGTTCTGCTCAGGGGAACTACGAGCAGTACTTC | CASSSAQGNYEQYF
- | few | TRBJ2-7 | TRBV4-1 | 14 | TGCGCCAGCAGCCAAGGGGCAGTGCCCTACGAGCAGTACTTC | CASSQGAVPYEQYF
TRBD1 | many | TRBJ1-6 | TRBV27 | 16 | TGTGCCAGCAGTCCCCAACCGGGACAGGGTAAATCACCCCTCCACTTT | CASSPQPGQGKSPLHF
- | - | TRBJ1-2 | TRBV28 | 13 | TGTGCCAGCAGTTTCTCAGGGAACTATGGCTACACCTTC | CASSFSGNYGYTF
- | many | TRBJ1-6 | TRBV21-1 | 22 | TGTGCCAGCAGCCCACTGACAGGGGGCCGAGGAGTAAAGAGCTCCTATAATTCACCCCTCCACTTT | CASSPLTGGRGVKSSYNSPLHF
- | - | TRBJ2-5 | TRBV18 | 13 | TGTGCCAGCTCACCAGGGGGCCAAGAGACCCAGTACTTC | CASSPGGQETQYF
- | many | TRBJ1-1 | TRBV20-1 | 13 | TGCAGTGCTAGAGAGAGACCCAACACTGAAGCTTTCTTT | CSARERPNTEAFF
- | - | TRBJ2-7 | TRBV25-1 | 13 | TGTGCCAGCAGCCGGTCCCCCACCTACGAGCAGTACTTC | CASSRSPTYEQYF
- | many | TRBJ2-6 | TRBV20-1 | 16 | TGCAGTGCTAAGTCTCTCGGGACGTCTGGGGCCAACGTCCTGACTTTC | CSAKSLGTSGANVLTF
- | many | TRBJ1-6 | TRBV28 | 13 | TGTGCCGCGGGAAGGATCATAGATTCACCCCTCCACTTT | CAAGRIIDSPLHF
- | many | TRBJ2-3 | TRBV12-3/TRBV12-4 | 14 | TGTGCCAGCAGTTATGAGGGGGAAGCAGATACGCAGTATTTT | CASSYEGEADTQYF
TRBD1 | - | TRBJ2-7 | TRBV9 | 14 | TGTGCCAGCAGCGTGGACAGGGACACCTACGAGCAGTACTTC | CASSVDRDTYEQYF
TRBD2 | many | TRBJ2-7 | TRBV20-1 | 14 | TGCAGTGCCCGACTAGCGGGGGGGATTTACGAGCAGTACTTC | CSARLAGGIYEQYF
- | - | TRBJ1-6 | TRBV28 | 15 | TGTGCCAGCAGTTTAGCCAGCCTTTATAATTCACCCCTCCACTTT | CASSLASLYNSPLHF
- | many | TRBJ2-7 | TRBV6-5 | 15 | TGTGCCAGCAGTTACGGTCTTCCGGCCAGCTACGAGCAGTACTTC | CASSYGLPASYEQYF
- | many | TRBJ1-1 | TRBV6-1 | 13 | TGTGCCAGCAGAACAGGGAGGTCCACTGAAGCTTTCTTT | CASRTGRSTEAFF
TRBD1 | - | TRBJ2-7 | TRBV2 | 15 | TGTGCCAGCAGCAAGGGACAGGGCAGCTCCTACGAGCAGTACTTC | CASSKGQGSSYEQYF
- | - | TRBJ2-7 | TRBV30 | 13 | TGTGCCTGGAGTGTATCGGGGATCTACGAGCAGTACTTC | CAWSVSGIYEQYF